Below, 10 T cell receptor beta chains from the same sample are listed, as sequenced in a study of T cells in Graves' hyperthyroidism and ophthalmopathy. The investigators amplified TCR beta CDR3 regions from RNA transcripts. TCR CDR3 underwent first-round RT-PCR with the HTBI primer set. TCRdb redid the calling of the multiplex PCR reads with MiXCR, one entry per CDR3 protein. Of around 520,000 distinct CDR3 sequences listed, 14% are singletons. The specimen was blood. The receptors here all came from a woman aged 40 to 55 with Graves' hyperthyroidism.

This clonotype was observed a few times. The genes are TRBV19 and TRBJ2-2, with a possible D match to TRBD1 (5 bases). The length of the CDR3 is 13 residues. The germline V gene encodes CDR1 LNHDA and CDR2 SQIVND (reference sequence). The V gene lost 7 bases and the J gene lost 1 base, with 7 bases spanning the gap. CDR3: CASIGQNTGELFF. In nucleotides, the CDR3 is TGTGCCAGTATAGGACAGAACACCGGGGAGCTGTTTTTT.

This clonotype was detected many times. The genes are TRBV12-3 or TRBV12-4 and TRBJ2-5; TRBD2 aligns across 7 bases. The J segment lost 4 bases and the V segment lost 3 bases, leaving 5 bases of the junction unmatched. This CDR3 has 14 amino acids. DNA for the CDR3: TGTGCCAGCAGTTTCCAGGGAGGGATAGAGACCCAGTACTTC. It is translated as CASSFQGGIETQYF.

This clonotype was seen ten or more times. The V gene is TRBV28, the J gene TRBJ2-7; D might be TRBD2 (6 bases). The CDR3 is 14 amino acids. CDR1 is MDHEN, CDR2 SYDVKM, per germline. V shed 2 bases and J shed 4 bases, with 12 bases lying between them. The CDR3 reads CASSLGGKGYEQYF. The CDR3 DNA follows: TGTGCCAGCAGTTTAGGAGGGAAGGGTTACGAGCAGTACTTC.

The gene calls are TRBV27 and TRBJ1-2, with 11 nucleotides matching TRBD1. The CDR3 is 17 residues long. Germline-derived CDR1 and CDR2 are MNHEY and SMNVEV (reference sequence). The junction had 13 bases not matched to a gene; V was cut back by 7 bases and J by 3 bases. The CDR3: CASMPSGTGGGYYGYTF. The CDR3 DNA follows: TGTGCCAGCATGCCCTCCGGGACAGGGGGGGGTTACTATGGCTACACCTTC.

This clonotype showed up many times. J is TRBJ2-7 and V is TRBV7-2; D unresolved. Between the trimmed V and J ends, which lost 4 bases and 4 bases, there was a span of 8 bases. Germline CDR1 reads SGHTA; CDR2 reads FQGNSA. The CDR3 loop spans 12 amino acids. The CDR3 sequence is CASSWEGYEQYF. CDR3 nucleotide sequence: TGTGCCAGCAGCTGGGAAGGATACGAGCAGTACTTC.

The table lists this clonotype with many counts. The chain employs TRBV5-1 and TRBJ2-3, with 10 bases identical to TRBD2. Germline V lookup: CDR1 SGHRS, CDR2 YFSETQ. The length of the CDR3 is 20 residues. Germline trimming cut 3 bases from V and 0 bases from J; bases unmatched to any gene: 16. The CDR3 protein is CASSYPTSGFVDRSTDTQYF. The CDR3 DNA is TGCGCCAGCAGCTACCCGACTAGCGGGTTCGTTGATAGAAGCACAGATACGCAGTATTTT. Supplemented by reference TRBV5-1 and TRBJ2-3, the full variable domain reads KAGVTQTPRYLIKTRGQQVTLSCSPISGHRSVSWYQQTPGQGLQFLFEYFSETQRNKGNFPGRFSGRQFSNSRSEMNVSTLELGDSALYLCASSYPTSGFVDRSTDTQYFGPGTRLTVL.

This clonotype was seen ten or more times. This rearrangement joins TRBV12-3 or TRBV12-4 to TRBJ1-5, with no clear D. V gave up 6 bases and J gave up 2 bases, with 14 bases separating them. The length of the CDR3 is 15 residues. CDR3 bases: TGTGCCAGCAGCCCCAATAGGGAAGGCAATCAGCCCCAGCATTTT. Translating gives CASSPNREGNQPQHF.

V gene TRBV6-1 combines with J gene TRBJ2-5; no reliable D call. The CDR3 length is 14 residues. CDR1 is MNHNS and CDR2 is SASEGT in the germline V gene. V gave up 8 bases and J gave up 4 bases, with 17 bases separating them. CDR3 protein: CASFRRGVRETQYF. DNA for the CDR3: TGTGCCAGCTTCAGGCGTGGAGTCAGAGAGACCCAGTACTTC.

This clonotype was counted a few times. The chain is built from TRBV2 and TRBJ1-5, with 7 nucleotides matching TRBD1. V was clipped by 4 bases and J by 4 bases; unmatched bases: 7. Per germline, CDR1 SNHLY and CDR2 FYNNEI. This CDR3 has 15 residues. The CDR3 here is CASSGNTGANQPQHF. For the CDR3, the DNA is TGTGCCAGCAGTGGGAATACAGGGGCGAATCAGCCCCAGCATTTT.

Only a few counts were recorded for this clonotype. Written as DNA, the CDR3 is TGTGCCAGCAGTGCAGATTGGCATCAGCCCCAGCATTTT. This codes for CASSADWHQPQHF. The rearrangement uses TRBV6-4 and TRBJ1-5; D remains unclear. There are 13 residues in the CDR3. V dropped 4 bases and J dropped 5 bases, with 9 bases sitting between them. In germline, CDR1 is MRHNA, CDR2 SNTAGT.